This T cell receptor beta chain was found in a study of OX40 agonist ivuxolimab in advanced cancers. Some clones are missing from TCRdb's copy, which holds only in-frame ones; the method was immunoSEQ multiplex PCR. The sample includes approximately 60,000 clones, 80% to 90% seen only once; the top ten take roughly 5.2%. This clone was counted a few times. V dropped 6 bases and J dropped 1; count of bases not matched to a gene: 7. Germline CDR1 is SNHLY and CDR2 is FYNNEI. There are 15 residues in the CDR3. The sample was CD4+ or CD8+ T cells sorted from blood, taken in a trial of the OX40 agonist ivuxolimab. The V gene is TRBV2, the J gene TRBJ1-1; 8 bases match TRBD1. The clonotype originates from an adult with an advanced solid tumor such as melanoma, head and neck, liver or kidney cancer. The CDR3 region has the DNA TGTGCCAGCAGCTCAGGGGGCTTCGGGAACACTGAAGCTTTCTTT. Protein sequence: CASSSGGFGNTEAFF.